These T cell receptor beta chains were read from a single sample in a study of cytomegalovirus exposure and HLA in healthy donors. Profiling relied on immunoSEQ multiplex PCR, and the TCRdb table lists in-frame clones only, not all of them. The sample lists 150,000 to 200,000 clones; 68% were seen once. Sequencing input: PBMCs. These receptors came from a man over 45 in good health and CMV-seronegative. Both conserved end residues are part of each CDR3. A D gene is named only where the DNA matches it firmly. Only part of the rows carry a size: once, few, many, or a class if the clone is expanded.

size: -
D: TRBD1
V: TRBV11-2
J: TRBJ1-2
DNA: TGTGCCAGCAGCTTAGTGACAGGGCCCTATGGCTACACCTTC
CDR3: CASSLVTGPYGYTF

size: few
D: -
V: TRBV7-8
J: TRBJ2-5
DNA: TGTGCCAGCAGCTTTCGGCGGGACGAGACCCAGTACTTC
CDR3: CASSFRRDETQYF

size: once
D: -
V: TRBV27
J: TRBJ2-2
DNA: TGTGCCAGCAGTCTGAGACTAACCTCCCGGTTGGGGGAGCTGTTTTTT
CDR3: CASSLRLTSRLGELFF

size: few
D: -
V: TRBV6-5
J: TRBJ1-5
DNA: TGTGCCAGCAGTTACGGGGGGAACAATCAGCCCCAGCATTTT
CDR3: CASSYGGNNQPQHF

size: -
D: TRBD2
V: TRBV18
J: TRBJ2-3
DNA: TGTGCCAGCTCACCAGCGGGGGGGAATACGCAGTATTTT
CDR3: CASSPAGGNTQYF

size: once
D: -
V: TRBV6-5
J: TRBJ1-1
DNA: TGTGCCAGCAGTTACTCGAGGGACAAGACTGAAGCTTTCTTT
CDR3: CASSYSRDKTEAFF

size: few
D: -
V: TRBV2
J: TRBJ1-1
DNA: TGTGCCAGCAGGGGGCCCTCGCCTATGAACACTGAAGCTTTCTTT
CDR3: CASRGPSPMNTEAFF

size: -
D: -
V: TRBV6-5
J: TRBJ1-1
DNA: TGTGCCAGCAGTTACTTTCGGGCGGGGGCGGACACTGAAGCTTTCTTT
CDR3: CASSYFRAGADTEAFF

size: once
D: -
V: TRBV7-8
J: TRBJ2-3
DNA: TGTGCCAGCAGGGTCCAGGGCACAGATACGCAGTATTTT
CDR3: CASRVQGTDTQYF

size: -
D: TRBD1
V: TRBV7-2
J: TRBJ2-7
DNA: TGTGCCAGCAGTAGAACAAGGGACAGGGGTTACGAGCAGTACTTC
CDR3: CASSRTRDRGYEQYF

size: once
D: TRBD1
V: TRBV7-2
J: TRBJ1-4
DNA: TGTGCCAGCAGCTTAATGACAGGGCAGGAAAAACTGTTTTTT
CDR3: CASSLMTGQEKLFF

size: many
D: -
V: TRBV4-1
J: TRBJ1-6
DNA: TGCGCCAGCAGCCAAGAAGCAAGAAGCAACTATAATTCACCCCTCCACTTT
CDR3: CASSQEARSNYNSPLHF

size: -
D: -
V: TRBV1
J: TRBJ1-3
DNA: TGCACCAGCAGCATACACAGGGGTACTGGAAACACCATATATTTT
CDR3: CTSSIHRGTGNTIYF